This T cell receptor gamma chain was captured in a study of human gamma delta and Vdelta1 T cells (dated by TCRdb to 2016 to 2018). The study in broad terms: Delta One T cells, Vd1+ gamma-delta T cells, were investigated in the study as cytotoxic effectors against acute myeloid leukemia.

What the authors observed across the whole study: Polyclonality and broad cytotoxic targeting of acute myeloid leukemia were reported for Delta One T cells.

This clone was observed a few times. No cognate antigen has been identified for it. No base quality values were provided; no much bigger clone lies one nucleotide off. Measured from the cysteine to the phenylalanine, the CDR3 is 17 residues long. Only the CDR3 portion is preserved as DNA: 51 bases, with reading frame beginning at the first base. At the junction V is shortened by 0 bases and J by 1 base; bases outside the gene matches: 8. Via the germline V gene (reference sequence), CDR1 is GITISATS and CDR2 ISYDGTV. The method was PCR. Instrument used: Illumina MiSeq. For TCRdb, the public reads were processed anew by CATT, and duplicate DNA sequences were folded into one row. The sample profile shows fewer than 10,000 gamma-chain clones; about 47% of them were found once. The ten largest clones capture about 2.5% of the sample.

The chain uses TRGV9 and TRGJP1. The sample consisted of Vdelta1 gamma-delta T cells from blood grown in culture (DOT cells). The sample's cell subset or site label is to be understood as: Delta One T cells, in vitro expanded/differentiated Vd1+ gamma-delta T cells. The clonotype originates from a human donor in good health. CDR3 loop: CALWEVAPRTTGWFKIF. The DNA is TGTGCCTTGTGGGAGGTGGCCCCACGTACCACTGGTTGGTTCAAGATATTT.